The sequence of this TCR beta chain was determined in a study of T-cell reconstitution after alpha-beta-depleted transplantation in children. This clonotype was detected a few times. What it binds is unknown. The TCRbeta library incorporated unique molecular identifiers. TCRdb itself ran the PCR reads through MiXCR, one entry per CDR3 protein. The sample shows a few hundred thousand distinct CDR3 sequences, around 13% of them seen only once. Study-level findings and limits: Some patients' high day-60 TCRbeta diversity was attributed to recipient cells surviving conditioning. Several hundred graft clones that had expanded were reportedly the source of alpha-beta T cells about two months after transplant. Newly made T cells mostly supplied T-cell counts and diversity one year after transplant.

This CDR3 is 15 amino acids long. V dropped 3 bases and J dropped 1 base, with 9 bases sitting between them. Germline-derived CDR1 and CDR2 are LNHDA and SQIVND (reference sequence). The V call is TRBV19, the J call TRBJ2-2; D is undetermined. The sample consisted of PBMCs, mostly from graft donor cells, taken 360 days after TCRalphabeta/CD19-depleted stem cell transplant. This clonotype was sampled from a male patient between 10 and 17 years old who had a stem cell transplant for acute myeloid leukemia, so the T cells may come from the graft donor. The CDR3 sequence: CASSIPILNTGELFF. The CDR3 DNA reads TGTGCCAGTAGTATTCCCATACTGAACACCGGGGAGCTGTTTTTT. Full variable domain (missing parts from reference TRBV19 and TRBJ2-2): DGGITQSPKYLFRKEGQNVTLSCEQNLNHDAMYWYRQDPGQGLRLIYYSQIVNDFQKGDIAEGYSVSREKKESFPLTVTSAQKNPTAFYLCASSIPILNTGELFFGEGSRLTVL.